This T cell receptor (beta chain) stems from a study of beta chain features in type 1 diabetes. The whole isolated RNA underwent reverse transcription, so sequencing captured expressed TCRB transcripts. The data were produced by immunoSEQ multiplex PCR, yet TCRdb's version contains in-frame clones alone and is incomplete. The repertoire includes 850,000 to 900,000 clones, 17% of them detected once, and around 0.02% sits in the top ten. This CDR3 is 17 amino acids long. Germline assignment: CDR1 MNHEY and CDR2 SMNVEV (reference sequence). V shed 3 bases and J shed 0 bases, with 17 bases lying between them.

The clonotype was recovered from a woman aged 18-29 years in good health. The chain links TRBV27 to TRBJ1-2; no clear D gene. The source material was naive CD4+ T cells from blood. The CDR3 here is CASSFRGSDISNYGYTF. The CDR3 bases are TGTGCCAGCAGTTTCCGCGGCTCAGATATATCTAACTATGGCTACACCTTC.